These 26 T cell receptor beta chains originate from one sample sequenced in a study of blood T cell repertoires in COVID-19 (dated by TCRdb to about 2020). Libraries came from the immunoSEQ multiplex PCR assay. TCRdb retrieved this table from immuneACCESS and kept in-frame rearrangements only. Not all clones are present; in checked studies, unresolved V genes account for under half, and no reason is known for the remainder. In all, the sample holds under 75,000 clones, and just over 85% of those were seen once. The top ten clonotypes cover roughly 2% of the sample. Material for sequencing was peripheral blood. The origin of the receptors is a man aged 25-45 years with acute or convalescent COVID-19.

This sequence joins TRBV24-1 and TRBJ2-3; TRBD2 might be the D (6 bases). The CDR3 runs to 14 residues. Germline CDR1 is KGHDR and CDR2 is SFDVKD. Trimming left V 9 bases short and J 1 base short, with 13 bases between. The CDR3 DNA follows: TGTGCCACCCGCGGGGAGAGGGGCACAGATACGCAGTATTTT. Amino acids: CATRGERGTDTQYF.

The chain carries TRBV30 and TRBJ2-1; TRBD1 matches at 11 bases. The CDR3 is made up of 14 amino acids. Germline V lookup: CDR1 GTSNPN, CDR2 SVGIG (reference sequence). Losses at the gene ends were 2 bases for V and 12 bases for J; bases not matched to a gene: 9. The CDR3 loop reads CAWSRDRGVVGQFF. In DNA form, the CDR3 reads TGTGCCTGGAGTAGGGACAGGGGGGTGGTTGGGCAGTTCTTC.

The DNA for the CDR3 is TGCAGTGCTAGTCCCTTGGGGCGGATGAACACTGAAGCTTTCTTT. This gives the protein CSASPLGRMNTEAFF. The rearrangement links TRBV20-1 to TRBJ1-1; D is perhaps TRBD1 (5 bases). Germline CDR1 DFQATT, CDR2 SNEGSKA (reference sequence). V was trimmed by 3 bases and J by 0 bases, leaving 14 bases between them. The CDR3 is 15 amino acids.

The chain links TRBV5-4 to TRBJ2-7, with 8 bases that match TRBD2. This CDR3 spans 15 amino acids. The germline CDR1 and CDR2 sequences are SGHNT and YYREEE (reference sequence). V shed 3 bases and J 1 base; nucleotides not matched to a gene: 6. The CDR3 region has the DNA TGTGCCAGCAGCTCGAATCGGGGGGGGTCCTACGAGCAGTACTTC. Encoded protein: CASSSNRGGSYEQYF.

The rearrangement links TRBV10-3 to TRBJ2-5; 10 bases fit TRBD1. Looked up from germline, CDR1 is ENHRY and CDR2 is SYGVKD. The CDR3 totals 16 residues. The V and J ends lost 10 bases and 5 bases, in that order; junction bases with no gene match: 16. CDR3 coding DNA: TGTGCCACCATGGGGGGACAGGGGATGGGAGGGGAGACCCAGTACTTC. Protein product: CATMGGQGMGGETQYF.

V gene TRBV7-3 combines with J gene TRBJ2-2, with 8 positions matching TRBD2. The germline V gene has CDR1 SGHTA and CDR2 FQGTGA. V was pared by 4 bases and J by 0 bases, with 1 base of the junction left unmatched. There are 15 residues in the CDR3. CDR3 amino acids: CASSSGLANTGELFF. In nucleotides, the CDR3 is TGTGCCAGCAGCTCGGGACTAGCGAACACCGGGGAGCTGTTTTTT.

The chain combines TRBV7-2 with TRBJ2-3, with unresolved D. The V and J ends lost 2 bases and 5 bases respectively, with 11 bases between them. CDR3 length equals 14 residues. Germline V CDR1 and CDR2: SGHTA, FQGNSA. CDR3 coding DNA: TGTGCCAGCAGCTTATTTCTCAAGCGAGATACGCAGTATTTT. Residues: CASSLFLKRDTQYF.

The chain combines TRBV20-1 with TRBJ1-2; D not resolved. The CDR3 is 9 residues long. Trimming left V 3 bases short and J 8 bases short, with 4 bases between. CDR1 DFQATT and CDR2 SNEGSKA come from the germline V gene (reference sequence). The CDR3 loop reads CSARRGYTF. CDR3 in DNA: TGCAGTGCTAGGAGGGGCTACACCTTC.

Only a few counts were recorded for this clone. The rearrangement links TRBV7-8 to TRBJ1-1, with D unclear. Trimming took 2 bases from V and 1 from J, leaving 17 bases between them. From germline, CDR1 is SGHVS and CDR2 FQNEAQ. The length of the CDR3 is 17 residues. Written as DNA, the CDR3 is TGTGCCAGCAGCTTAATGAGATTTCCGGGTACGAACACTGAAGCTTTCTTT. Its protein product is CASSLMRFPGTNTEAFF.

This clone was seen only once. The rearrangement links TRBV3-1 (or the pseudogene TRBV3-2) to TRBJ2-1; 13 nucleotides line up with TRBD2. Germline V gene sequence: CDR1 LGHDT, CDR2 YNNKEL (reference sequence). This CDR3 comprises 16 residues. Trimming removed 2 bases from V and 8 bases from J; junction bases left unmatched: 6. CDR3 bases: TGTGCCAGCAGCCAATCCGGGACTAGCGGGGTTCATGAGCAGTTCTTC. Translated: CASSQSGTSGVHEQFF.

This sequence joins TRBV4-2 and TRBJ2-7; unclear D gene. The CDR3 sequence is 16 residues long. Germline CDR1 is LGHNA and CDR2 is YNFKEQ. V lost 0 bases and J lost 6, with 18 bases in between. CDR3 coding DNA: TGTGCCAGCAGCCAAGATTTGATGGGCCGATTTGGCGAGCAGTACTTC. Translating gives CASSQDLMGRFGEQYF.

In this sample, this clone turned up once. The chain is built from TRBV29-1 and TRBJ1-5; the D gene is possibly TRBD1 (6 bases). There are 13 residues in the CDR3. Looked up from germline, CDR1 is SQVTM and CDR2 is ANQGSEA. The V and J ends lost 7 bases and 4 bases respectively, with 14 bases between them. CDR3 amino acids: CSASDSRNQPQHF. DNA of the CDR3: TGCAGCGCCTCGGACAGCCGTAATCAGCCCCAGCATTTT. Looking up the rest from reference TRBV29-1 and TRBJ1-5 gives the full variable domain: SAVISQKPSRDICQRGTSLTIQCQVDSQVTMMFWYRQQPGQSLTLIATANQGSEATYESGFVIDKFPISRPNLTFSTLTVSNMSPEDSSIYLCSASDSRNQPQHFGDGTRLSIL.

The rearrangement links TRBV2 to TRBJ1-6, with a possible D match to TRBD1 (5 bases). Germline loops: CDR1 SNHLY, CDR2 FYNNEI. This CDR3 is 16 amino acids long. Trimming pared 10 bases from V and 4 bases from J, leaving 20 bases between. CDR3 bases: TGTGCCACCCAAATTATGGGGGGGAGGTATAATTCACCCCTCCACTTT. Translating gives CATQIMGGRYNSPLHF.

The genes are TRBV10-3 and TRBJ1-5; D is unresolved. CDR3 length: 14 residues. The germline V gene encodes CDR1 ENHRY and CDR2 SYGVKD. Trimming pared 11 bases from V and 4 bases from J, leaving 18 bases between. CDR3 sequence (DNA): TGTGCCTTCCGCAGCGGTCGGGGTAATCAGCCCCAGCATTTT. This codes for CAFRSGRGNQPQHF.

CDR3 in amino acids: CASSLAPRLNTEAFF. Here the CDR3 DNA reads TGTGCCAGCAGCTTAGCGCCGCGGTTGAACACTGAAGCTTTCTTT. The V and J genes are TRBV7-2 and TRBJ1-1; no reliable D call. V lost 0 bases and J lost 0, with 8 bases in between. The CDR3 is made up of 15 amino acids. CDR1 SGHTA and CDR2 FQGNSA come from the germline V gene.

This chain joins TRBV19 and TRBJ2-1, with D tentatively TRBD1 (5 bases). V was cut by 3 bases and J by 4 bases, with 10 bases left in between. Germline V lookup: CDR1 LNHDA, CDR2 SQIVND (reference sequence). The CDR3 loop spans 14 amino acids. CDR3 DNA sequence: TGTGCCAGTAGTATGAGCCCAGGGTACAATGAGCAGTTCTTC. Translated, it gives CASSMSPGYNEQFF.

The chain employs TRBV5-4 and TRBJ2-1; TRBD2 matches 8 bases. Unmatched junction bases numbered 7, after V lost 0 bases and J lost 5 bases. Germline CDR1 and CDR2: SGHNT and YYREEE (reference sequence). The CDR3 is made up of 16 amino acids. The CDR3 protein is CASSLDRAGGHNEQFF. CDR3 DNA sequence: TGTGCCAGCAGCTTGGATAGGGCGGGGGGCCACAATGAGCAGTTCTTC.

This clone was detected only a few times. The chain links TRBV6-5 to TRBJ1-6, with 8 bases that match TRBD1. The CDR3 has 14 amino acids. Trimming took 7 bases from V and 10 from J; bases not matched to a gene: 9. The germline V gene has CDR1 MNHEY and CDR2 SVGAGI. CDR3 sequence: CASTQDRVTSPLHF. CDR3 DNA sequence: TGTGCCAGCACCCAGGACAGGGTAACGTCACCCCTCCACTTT.

The CDR3 DNA sequence: TGTGCCAGCCTCAGGGAAAAGGGGGTACAAGAGACCCAGTACTTC. As protein: CASLREKGVQETQYF. This rearrangement joins TRBV7-2 to TRBJ2-5, with D possibly TRBD1 on 6 matching bases. CDR1 SGHTA and CDR2 FQGNSA come from the germline V gene. The germline V and J ends were trimmed by 8 bases and 2 bases, with 18 bases remaining between them. This CDR3 is built from 15 residues.

The chain employs TRBV15 and TRBJ2-7; D is uncertain. The V gene lost 3 bases and the J gene lost 1 base, with 7 bases spanning the gap. Germline V gives CDR1 LNHNV, CDR2 YYDKDF (reference sequence). The CDR3 extends over 13 amino acids. The CDR3 is CATSRTGSYEQYF. Written as DNA, the CDR3 is TGTGCCACCAGCAGGACCGGGTCCTACGAGCAGTACTTC.

This chain joins TRBV15 and TRBJ1-3; tentative D call: TRBD1 (5 bases). V was cut by 0 bases and J by 0 bases, with 15 bases left in between. CDR3 size: 18 residues. The germline gives CDR1 LNHNV, CDR2 YYDKDF (reference sequence). The CDR3 DNA follows: TGTGCCACCAGCAGAGATGTGGGGCTGAGATTCTCTGGAAACACCATATATTTT. Amino acid sequence: CATSRDVGLRFSGNTIYF.

J is TRBJ1-6 and V is TRBV4-1; weak D call: TRBD1 (5 bases). The CDR3 runs to 16 residues. The ends were cut back, 4 bases at V and 8 bases at J, with 18 bases in the middle. Germline values: CDR1 MGHRA, CDR2 YSYEKL. CDR3 sequence: CASSPRPTVTDSPLHF. CDR3 nucleotide sequence: TGCGCCAGCAGCCCAAGGCCGACAGTCACCGATTCACCCCTCCACTTT.

The gene calls are TRBV7-8 and TRBJ2-7, with 10 positions matching TRBD1. This CDR3 has 18 residues. Germline assignment: CDR1 SGHVS and CDR2 FQNEAQ. Trimming removed 0 bases from V and 3 bases from J; junction bases left unmatched: 11. The CDR3 DNA sequence: TGTGCCAGCAGCTTAGCGGGAAAGGTAGGACAGGGGGACTACGAGCAGTACTTC. Its protein is CASSLAGKVGQGDYEQYF.

This chain connects TRBV27 to TRBJ2-1, with D uncertain. Deletions cut 6 bases from V and 6 bases from J, with 9 bases between. Germline loops: CDR1 MNHEY, CDR2 SMNVEV (reference sequence). The CDR3 is 12 residues long. This CDR3 reads CASSGEPNEQFF. For the CDR3, the DNA is TGTGCCAGCAGCGGAGAACCCAATGAGCAGTTCTTC.

The V gene is TRBV12-3 or TRBV12-4, the J gene TRBJ1-2; tentative D call: TRBD1 (5 bases). This CDR3 comprises 11 residues. V lost 6 bases and J 8 bases, leaving 10 bases between the germline ends. CDR3 sequence: CASSRRGGYTF. The CDR3 DNA is TGTGCCAGCAGCCGTAGGGGCGGCTACACCTTC.

The CDR3 sequence: CASRGGAQETQYF. Written as DNA, the CDR3 is TGTGCCAGCAGGGGGGGGGCACAAGAGACCCAGTACTTC. This chain connects TRBV2 to TRBJ2-5, with D maybe TRBD2 (7 bases). CDR1 is SNHLY, CDR2 FYNNEI, per germline. V was shortened by 6 bases and J by 2 bases, with 10 bases between the two germline ends. The CDR3 contains 13 residues.